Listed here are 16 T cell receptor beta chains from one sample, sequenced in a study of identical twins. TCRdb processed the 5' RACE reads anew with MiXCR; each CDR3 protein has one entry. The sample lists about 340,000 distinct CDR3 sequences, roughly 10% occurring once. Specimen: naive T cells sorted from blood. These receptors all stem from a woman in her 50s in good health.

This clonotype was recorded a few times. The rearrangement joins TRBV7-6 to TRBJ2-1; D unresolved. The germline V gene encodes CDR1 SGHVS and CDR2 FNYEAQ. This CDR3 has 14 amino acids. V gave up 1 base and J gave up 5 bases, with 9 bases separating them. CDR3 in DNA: TGTGCCAGCAGCTTAGATGTAGGCAACAATGAGCAGTTCTTC. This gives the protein CASSLDVGNNEQFF.

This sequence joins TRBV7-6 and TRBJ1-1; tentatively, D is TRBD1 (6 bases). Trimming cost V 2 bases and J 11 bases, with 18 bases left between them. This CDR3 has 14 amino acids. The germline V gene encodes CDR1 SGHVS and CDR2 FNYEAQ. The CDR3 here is CASSLKGGGDLAFF. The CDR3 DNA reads TGTGCCAGCAGCTTAAAGGGGGGAGGGGATCTGGCTTTCTTT. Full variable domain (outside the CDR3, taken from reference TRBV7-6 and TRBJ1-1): GAGVSQSPRYKVTKRGQDVALRCDPISGHVSLYWYRQALGQGPEFLTYFNYEAQQDKSGLPNDRFSAERPEGSISTLTIQRTEQRDSAMYRCASSLKGGGDLAFFGQGTRLTVV.

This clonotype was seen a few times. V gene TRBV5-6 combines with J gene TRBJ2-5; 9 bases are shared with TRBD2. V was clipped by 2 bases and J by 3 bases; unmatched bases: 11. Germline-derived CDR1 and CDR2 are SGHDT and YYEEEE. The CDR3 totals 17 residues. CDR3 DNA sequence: TGTGCCAGCAGCTTATTGTACAGGACTAGCGAGAAAGAGACCCAGTACTTC. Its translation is CASSLLYRTSEKETQYF.

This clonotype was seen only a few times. The CDR3 DNA follows: TGCGCCAGCAGTTTAGGGGTTTGGGACTACGAGCAGTACTTC. Protein sequence: CASSLGVWDYEQYF. The genes are TRBV5-1 and TRBJ2-7; TRBD1 might be the D (5 bases). CDR1 SGHRS and CDR2 YFSETQ come from the germline V gene. V was cut by 5 bases and J by 3 bases, with 15 bases left in between. The CDR3 contains 14 residues.

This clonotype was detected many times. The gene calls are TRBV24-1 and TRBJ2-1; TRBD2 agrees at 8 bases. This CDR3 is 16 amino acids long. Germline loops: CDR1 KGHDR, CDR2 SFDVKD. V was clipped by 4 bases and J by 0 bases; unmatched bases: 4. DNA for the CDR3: TGTGCCACCAGTGAAACGAGCGGGAGCTCCTACAATGAGCAGTTCTTC. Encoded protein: CATSETSGSSYNEQFF.

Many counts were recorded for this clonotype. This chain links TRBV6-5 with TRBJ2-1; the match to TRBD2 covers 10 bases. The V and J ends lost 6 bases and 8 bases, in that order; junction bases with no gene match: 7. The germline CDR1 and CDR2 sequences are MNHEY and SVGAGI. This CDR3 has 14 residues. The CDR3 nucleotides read TGTGCCAGCAGAAATCCGGGACTAGCGTATGAGCAGTTCTTC. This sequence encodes CASRNPGLAYEQFF.

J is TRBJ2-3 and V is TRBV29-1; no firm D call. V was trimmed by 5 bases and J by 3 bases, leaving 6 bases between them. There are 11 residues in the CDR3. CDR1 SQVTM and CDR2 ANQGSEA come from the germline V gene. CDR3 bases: TGCAGCGTTAGTAGAACAGATACGCAGTATTTT. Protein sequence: CSVSRTDTQYF.

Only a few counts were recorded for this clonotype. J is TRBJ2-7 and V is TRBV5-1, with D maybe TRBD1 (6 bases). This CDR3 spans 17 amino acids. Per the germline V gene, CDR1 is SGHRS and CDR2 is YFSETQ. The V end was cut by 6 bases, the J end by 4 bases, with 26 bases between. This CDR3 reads CASTSTGRVGNSYEQYF. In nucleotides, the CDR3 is TGCGCCAGCACTTCGACAGGCCGGGTGGGAAATTCTTACGAGCAGTACTTC.

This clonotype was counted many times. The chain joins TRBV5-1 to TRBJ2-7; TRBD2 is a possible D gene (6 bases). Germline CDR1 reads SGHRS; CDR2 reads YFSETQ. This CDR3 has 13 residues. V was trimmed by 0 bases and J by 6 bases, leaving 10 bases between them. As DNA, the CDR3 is TGCGCCAGCAGCTTGGGCGGGATGGGCGAGCAGTACTTC. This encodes CASSLGGMGEQYF.

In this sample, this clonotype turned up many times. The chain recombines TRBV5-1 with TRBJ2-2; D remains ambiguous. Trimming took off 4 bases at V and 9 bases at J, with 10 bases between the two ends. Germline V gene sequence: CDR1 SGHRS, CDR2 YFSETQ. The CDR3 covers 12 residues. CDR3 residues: CASSREFRELFF. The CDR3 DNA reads TGCGCCAGCAGCCGTGAATTCCGGGAGCTGTTTTTT.

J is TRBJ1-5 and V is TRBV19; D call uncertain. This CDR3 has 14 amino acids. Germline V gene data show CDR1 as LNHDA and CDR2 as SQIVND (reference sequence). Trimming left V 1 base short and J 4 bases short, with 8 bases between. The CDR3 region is CASSIAGGNQPQHF. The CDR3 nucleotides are TGTGCCAGTAGTATAGCTGGAGGAAATCAGCCCCAGCATTTT.

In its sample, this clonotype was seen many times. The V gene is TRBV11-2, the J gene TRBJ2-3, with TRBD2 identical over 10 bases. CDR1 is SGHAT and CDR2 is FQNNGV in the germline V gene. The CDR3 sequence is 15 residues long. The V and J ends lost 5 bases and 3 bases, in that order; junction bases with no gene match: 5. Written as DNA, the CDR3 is TGTGCCAGCAGCATCAGCGGGAGGGCGACAGATACGCAGTATTTT. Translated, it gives CASSISGRATDTQYF. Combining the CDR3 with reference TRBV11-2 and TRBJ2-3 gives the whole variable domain EAGVAQSPRYKIIEKRQSVAFWCNPISGHATLYWYQQILGQGPKLLIQFQNNGVVDDSQLPKDRFSAERLKGVDSTLKIQPAKLEDSAVYLCASSISGRATDTQYFGPGTRLTVL.

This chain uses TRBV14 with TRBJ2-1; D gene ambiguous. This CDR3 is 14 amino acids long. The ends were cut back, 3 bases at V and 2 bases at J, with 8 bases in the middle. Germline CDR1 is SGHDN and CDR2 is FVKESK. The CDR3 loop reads CASSQLGTYNEQFF. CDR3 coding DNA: TGTGCCAGCAGCCAGTTGGGGACCTACAATGAGCAGTTCTTC.

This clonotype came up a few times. This CDR3 reads CASSQLGLAGDFSYEQYV. CDR3 DNA: TGCGCCAGCAGCCAACTTGGACTAGCGGGAGATTTCTCCTACGAGCAGTACGTC. This chain connects TRBV4-1 to TRBJ2-7; 13 nucleotides align to TRBD2. J gave up 0 bases and V 2 bases, and 7 bases lay outside the gene matches. CDR3 length equals 18 residues. CDR1 and CDR2 (germline): MGHRA, YSYEKL.

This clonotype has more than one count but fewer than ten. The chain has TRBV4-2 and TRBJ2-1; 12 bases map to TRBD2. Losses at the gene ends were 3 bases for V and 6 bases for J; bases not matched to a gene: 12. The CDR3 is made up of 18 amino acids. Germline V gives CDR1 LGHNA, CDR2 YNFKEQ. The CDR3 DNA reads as TGTGCCAGCAGCCAGGGACTAGCGGGTCCCCGCGCTGCCAATGAGCAGTTCTTC. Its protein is CASSQGLAGPRAANEQFF.

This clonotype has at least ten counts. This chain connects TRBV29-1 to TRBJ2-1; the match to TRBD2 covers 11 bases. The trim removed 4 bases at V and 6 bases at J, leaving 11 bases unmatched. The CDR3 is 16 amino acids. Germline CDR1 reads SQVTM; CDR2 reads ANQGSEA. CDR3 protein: CSVVPTRLAGSNEQFF. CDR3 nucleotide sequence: TGCAGCGTTGTCCCAACTCGACTAGCGGGAAGCAATGAGCAGTTCTTC.